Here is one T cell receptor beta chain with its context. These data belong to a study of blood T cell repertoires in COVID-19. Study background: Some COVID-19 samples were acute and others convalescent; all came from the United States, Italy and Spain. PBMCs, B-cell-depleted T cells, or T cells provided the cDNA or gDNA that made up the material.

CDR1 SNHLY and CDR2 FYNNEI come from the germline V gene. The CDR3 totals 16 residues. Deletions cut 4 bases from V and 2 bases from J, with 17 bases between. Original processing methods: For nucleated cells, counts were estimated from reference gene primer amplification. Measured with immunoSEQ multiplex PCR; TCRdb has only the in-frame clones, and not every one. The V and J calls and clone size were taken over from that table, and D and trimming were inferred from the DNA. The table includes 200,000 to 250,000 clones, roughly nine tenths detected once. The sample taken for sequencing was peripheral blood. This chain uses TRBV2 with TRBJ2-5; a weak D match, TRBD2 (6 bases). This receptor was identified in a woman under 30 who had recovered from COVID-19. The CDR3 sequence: CASSGRLEVQQETQYF. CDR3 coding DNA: TGTGCCAGCAGTGGGAGACTAGAAGTGCAACAAGAGACCCAGTACTTC. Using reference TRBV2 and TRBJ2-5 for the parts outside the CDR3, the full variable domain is EPEVTQTPSHQVTQMGQEVILRCVPISNHLYFYWYRQILGQKVEFLVSFYNNEISEKSEIFDDQFSVERPDGSNFTLKIRSTKLEDSAMYFCASSGRLEVQQETQYFGPGTRLLVL.